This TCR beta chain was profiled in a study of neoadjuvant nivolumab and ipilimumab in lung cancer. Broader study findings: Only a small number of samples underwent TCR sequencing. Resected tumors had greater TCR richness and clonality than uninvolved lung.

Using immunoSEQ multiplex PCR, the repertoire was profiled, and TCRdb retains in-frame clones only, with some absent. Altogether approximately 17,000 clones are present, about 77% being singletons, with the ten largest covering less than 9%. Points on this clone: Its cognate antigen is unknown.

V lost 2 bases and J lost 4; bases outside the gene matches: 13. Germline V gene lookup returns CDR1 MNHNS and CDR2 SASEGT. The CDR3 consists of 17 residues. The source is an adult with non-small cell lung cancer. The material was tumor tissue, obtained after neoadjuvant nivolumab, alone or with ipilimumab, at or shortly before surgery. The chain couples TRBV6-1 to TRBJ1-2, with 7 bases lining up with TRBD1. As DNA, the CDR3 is TGTGCCAGCAGTGAAAGTGAAGCAGGGGGACGGAGCTATGGCTACACCTTC. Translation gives CASSESEAGGRSYGYTF.